This T cell receptor (beta chain) emerged from a study of PD-1 blockade in classical Hodgkin lymphoma. V was pared by 4 bases and J by 3 bases, with 13 bases between. The CDR3 is 15 residues long. Germline V gene lookup returns CDR1 ENHRY and CDR2 SYGVKD. Time point defined: newly diagnosed, previously untreated cHL patient sample. Purification of CD4+ T cells from thawed PBMCs was achieved by magnetic negative selection. Clones were sequenced by immunoSEQ multiplex PCR, and TCRdb holds only the in-frame ones, with some missing. In the table there are 30,000 to 40,000 clones, around 89% of which are singletons.

What was sequenced was CD4+ T cells from blood. V is TRBV10-3 and J is TRBJ2-1, with D possibly TRBD2 on 5 matching bases. The clonotype comes from a human donor with classical Hodgkin lymphoma. CDR3 bases: TGTGCCATCAGTGTAGGAGGCAGGAGCTACAATGAGCAGTTCTTC. This codes for CAISVGGRSYNEQFF.